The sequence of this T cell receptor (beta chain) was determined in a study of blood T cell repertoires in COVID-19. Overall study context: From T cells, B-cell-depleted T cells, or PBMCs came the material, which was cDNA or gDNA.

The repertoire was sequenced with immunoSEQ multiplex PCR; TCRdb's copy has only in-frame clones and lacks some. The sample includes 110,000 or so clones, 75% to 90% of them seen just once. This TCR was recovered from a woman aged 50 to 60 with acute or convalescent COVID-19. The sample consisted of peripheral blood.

The CDR3 is CSVEGRQYEQYF. The DNA for the CDR3 is TGCAGCGTTGAAGGTCGACAGTACGAGCAGTACTTC. The V and J genes are TRBV29-1 and TRBJ2-7; maybe TRBD1 (5 bases). Germline CDR1 is SQVTM and CDR2 is ANQGSEA. Trimming removed 1 base from V and 4 bases from J, with 8 bases in between. The CDR3 has 12 amino acids.